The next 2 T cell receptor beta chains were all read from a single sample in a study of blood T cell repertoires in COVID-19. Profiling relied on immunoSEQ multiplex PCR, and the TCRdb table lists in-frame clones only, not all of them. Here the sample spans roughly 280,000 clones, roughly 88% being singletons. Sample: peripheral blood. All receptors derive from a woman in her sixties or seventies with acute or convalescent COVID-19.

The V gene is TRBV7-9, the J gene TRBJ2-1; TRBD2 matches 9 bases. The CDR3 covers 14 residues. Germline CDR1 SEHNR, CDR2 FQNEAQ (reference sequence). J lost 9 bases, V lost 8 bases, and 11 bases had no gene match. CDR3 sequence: CASQLTSGGSEQFF. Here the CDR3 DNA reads TGTGCCAGCCAACTGACTAGCGGCGGCTCTGAGCAGTTCTTC.

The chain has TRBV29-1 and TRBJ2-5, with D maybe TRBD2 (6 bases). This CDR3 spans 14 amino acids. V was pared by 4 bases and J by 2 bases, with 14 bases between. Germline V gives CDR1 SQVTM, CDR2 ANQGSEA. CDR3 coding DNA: TGCAGCGTTGGAGGGACTTTTCCTCAAGAGACCCAGTACTTC. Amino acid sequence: CSVGGTFPQETQYF.